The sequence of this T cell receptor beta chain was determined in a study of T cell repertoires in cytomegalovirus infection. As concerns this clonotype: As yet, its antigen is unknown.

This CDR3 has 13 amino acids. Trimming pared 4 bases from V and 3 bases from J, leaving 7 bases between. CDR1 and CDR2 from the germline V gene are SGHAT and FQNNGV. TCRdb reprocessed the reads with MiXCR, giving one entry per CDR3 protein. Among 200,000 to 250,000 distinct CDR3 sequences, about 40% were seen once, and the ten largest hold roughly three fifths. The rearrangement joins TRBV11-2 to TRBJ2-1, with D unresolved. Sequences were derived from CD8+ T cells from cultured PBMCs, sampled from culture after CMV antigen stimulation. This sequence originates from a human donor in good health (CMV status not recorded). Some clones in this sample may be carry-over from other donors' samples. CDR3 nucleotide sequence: TGTGCCAGCAGCTCTGCATTCTACAATGAGCAGTTCTTC. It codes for CASSSAFYNEQFF.